The next 30 T cell receptor beta chains were all read from a single sample in a study of blood T cell repertoires in COVID-19. Some clones are missing from TCRdb's copy, which holds only in-frame ones; the method was immunoSEQ multiplex PCR. The sample records roughly 400,000 clones, around 87% being singletons. Sequenced sample: peripheral blood. These receptors were obtained from a woman aged 60 to 75 with COVID-19, enrolled during active disease.

The rearrangement links TRBV27 to TRBJ1-1, with 7 bases matching TRBD1. V was pared by 10 bases and J by 6 bases, with 14 bases of the junction left unmatched. This CDR3 spans 14 amino acids. The V gene's germline CDR1 is MNHEY and CDR2 SMNVEV (reference sequence). The DNA for the CDR3 is TGTGCCACCCGGGTAGTGGCAGGGGGTCCTGAAGCTTTCTTT. Translation gives CATRVVAGGPEAFF.

This rearrangement joins TRBV3-1 (or the pseudogene TRBV3-2) to TRBJ1-2; D ambiguous. The CDR3 contains 12 residues. Germline CDR1 and CDR2: LGHDT and YNNKEL (reference sequence). V gave up 2 bases and J gave up 12 bases, with 13 bases separating them. CDR3 sequence reads: CASSQWPGRDTF. The CDR3 coding sequence is TGTGCCAGCAGCCAATGGCCGGGGAGGGACACCTTC.

The DNA of the CDR3 is TGTGCCAGTAGTATGCAGGGGAACCATGGCTACACCTTC. It codes for CASSMQGNHGYTF. The genes are TRBV19 and TRBJ1-2; possibly TRBD1 for D (6 bases). The CDR3 length is 13 residues. Between the trimmed V and J ends, which lost 3 bases and 6 bases, there was a span of 11 bases. The V gene's germline CDR1 is LNHDA and CDR2 SQIVND (reference sequence).

The chain employs TRBV2 and TRBJ1-1; 9 bases fit TRBD1. J lost 3 bases, V lost 7 bases, and 9 bases had no gene match. CDR1 and CDR2 from the germline V gene are SNHLY and FYNNEI. This CDR3 is 15 amino acids long. The CDR3 region has the DNA TGTGCCAGCAAGAGGGACAGGGCAGAGGACACTGAAGCTTTCTTT. Its translation: CASKRDRAEDTEAFF.

This chain joins TRBV19 and TRBJ1-2; a weak D match, TRBD1 (6 bases). The CDR3 has 12 residues. Germline V lookup: CDR1 LNHDA, CDR2 SQIVND (reference sequence). V was clipped by 6 bases and J by 1 base, with 6 bases between them. The CDR3: CASRQGNYGYTF. The CDR3 coding sequence is TGTGCCAGTAGACAGGGTAACTATGGCTACACCTTC. Full variable domain (remainder filled in from reference TRBV19 and TRBJ1-2): DGGITQSPKYLFRKEGQNVTLSCEQNLNHDAMYWYRQDPGQGLRLIYYSQIVNDFQKGDIAEGYSVSREKKESFPLTVTSAQKNPTAFYLCASRQGNYGYTFGSGTRLTVV.

This clone has a handful of counts. The chain links TRBV7-9 to TRBJ2-5; 15 bases line up with TRBD2. This CDR3 is 19 amino acids long. J lost 4 bases, V lost 1 base, and 10 bases had no gene match. Germline assignment: CDR1 SEHNR and CDR2 FQNEAQ (reference sequence). This CDR3 reads CASSLEGLAGGQLGETQYF. CDR3 sequence (DNA): TGTGCCAGCAGCTTAGAAGGACTAGCGGGGGGGCAGCTGGGAGAGACCCAGTACTTC.

As to this clone: The germline gene is not matched at one end of the junction; a read error may be the cause. The genes are TRBV2 and TRBJ1-1; 8 bases match TRBD1. There are 17 residues in the CDR3. CDR1 SNHLY and CDR2 FYNNEI come from the germline V gene. The CDR3 reads CASSLQGARTGNTGAFF. CDR3 DNA: TGTGCCAGCAGCTTGCAGGGGGCGCGAACGGGGAACACTGGAGCTTTCTTT.

The chain uses TRBV3-1 (or the pseudogene TRBV3-2) and TRBJ2-4; D gene uncertain. Per germline, CDR1 LGHDT and CDR2 YNNKEL (reference sequence). Trimming cost V 2 bases and J 7 bases, with 15 bases left between them. The CDR3 totals 15 residues. The CDR3 nucleotides are TGTGCCAGCAGCCAATCCCGATTGGTCGAGAACATTCAGTACTTC. Its translation: CASSQSRLVENIQYF.

The chain joins TRBV2 to TRBJ2-3; D call uncertain. CDR1 and CDR2 from the germline V gene are SNHLY and FYNNEI. V lost 6 bases to trimming and J lost 1 base, with 8 bases between them. The CDR3 has 13 amino acids. The CDR3 bases are TGTGCCAGCAGGGTAGAAGGCACAGATACGCAGTATTTT. This translates into CASRVEGTDTQYF.

V is TRBV6-6 and J is TRBJ2-7, with D possibly matching TRBD1 (6 bases). Germline V lookup: CDR1 MNHNY, CDR2 SVGAGI (reference sequence). V was shortened by 6 bases and J by 3 bases, with 12 bases between the two germline ends. This CDR3 is built from 13 residues. The CDR3 region has the DNA TGTGCCAGCAGGGACAGTAGTTTCTACGAGCAGTACTTC. Residues: CASRDSSFYEQYF.

This sequence joins TRBV11-2 and TRBJ2-2; 8 bases map to TRBD2. J was trimmed by 1 base and V by 3 bases; bases with no gene match: 7. Germline CDR1 reads SGHAT; CDR2 reads FQNNGV. This CDR3 is 17 amino acids long. The CDR3, as DNA: TGTGCCAGCAGCTTTTGGCGGGGGGACTTGAACACCGGGGAGCTGTTTTTT. Translation gives CASSFWRGDLNTGELFF.

This clone came up a few times. The genes are TRBV9 and TRBJ2-7; 9 bases agree with TRBD1. Germline-derived CDR1 and CDR2 are SGDLS and YYNGEE. This CDR3 comprises 15 residues. With 4 bases clipped from V and 6 bases from J, the junction kept 11 bases outside the gene matches. CDR3: CASSSGTGRVFEQYF. The CDR3 DNA follows: TGTGCCAGCAGCAGTGGGACAGGGCGGGTGTTCGAGCAGTACTTC.

The rearrangement uses TRBV30 and TRBJ2-1; 13 bases align to TRBD2. Germline V gives CDR1 GTSNPN, CDR2 SVGIG (reference sequence). This CDR3 is 17 amino acids long. J gave up 6 bases and V 0 bases, and 8 bases lay outside the gene matches. The CDR3 is CAWSVAGLAGRSNEQFF. The CDR3 nucleotides read TGTGCCTGGAGTGTAGCGGGACTAGCGGGGAGGTCCAATGAGCAGTTCTTC.

V usage is TRBV30 and J usage is TRBJ1-1; D uncertain. The germline V gene encodes CDR1 GTSNPN and CDR2 SVGIG (reference sequence). CDR3 length: 14 residues. V lost 0 bases, J lost 4 bases, and 12 bases lay in between. CDR3 in amino acids: CAWSVGGPGTEAFF. Here the CDR3 DNA reads TGTGCCTGGAGTGTTGGAGGGCCGGGCACTGAAGCTTTCTTT.

The J gene is TRBJ2-2, the V gene TRBV5-1; 7 bases fit TRBD1. This CDR3 has 15 amino acids. Germline trimming cut 4 bases from V and 2 bases from J; bases unmatched to any gene: 5. Germline lookup yields CDR1 SGHRS and CDR2 YFSETQ. CDR3 region: CASSVDRFNTGELFF. As DNA, the CDR3 is TGCGCCAGCAGCGTGGACAGGTTCAACACCGGGGAGCTGTTTTTT.

The genes are TRBV5-1 and TRBJ2-3; 8 bases are a match to TRBD2. The CDR3 sequence is 21 residues long. V lost 1 base, J lost 0 bases, and 19 bases stayed unmatched. Germline CDR1 is SGHRS and CDR2 is YFSETQ. CDR3 residues: CASSLSGARKRGTSSTDTQYF. The CDR3 DNA sequence: TGCGCCAGCAGCTTGTCAGGGGCTCGGAAGCGGGGGACCTCTAGCACAGATACGCAGTATTTT. Filled out from reference TRBV5-1 and TRBJ2-3, the complete variable domain reads KAGVTQTPRYLIKTRGQQVTLSCSPISGHRSVSWYQQTPGQGLQFLFEYFSETQRNKGNFPGRFSGRQFSNSRSEMNVSTLELGDSALYLCASSLSGARKRGTSSTDTQYFGPGTRLTVL.

The chain carries TRBV11-2 and TRBJ2-4; 9 bases map to TRBD2. The CDR3 contains 15 residues. Germline V CDR1 and CDR2: SGHAT, FQNNGV. V lost 3 bases and J lost 9; bases outside the gene matches: 9. The chain's CDR3 is CASSFGRGGRSIQYF. In DNA, the CDR3 is TGTGCCAGCAGCTTTGGGCGGGGGGGCCGGTCCATTCAGTACTTC.

This chain uses TRBV7-2 with TRBJ2-7; TRBD1 matches at 7 bases. Germline CDR1 and CDR2: SGHTA and FQGNSA. The CDR3 length is 14 residues. The V gene end was trimmed by 6 bases and the J gene end by 6 bases; junction bases not matched to a gene: 11. CDR3 bases: TGTGCCAGCAGAAGGACAGGAGCTGGCGGCGAGCAGTACTTC. Translation: CASRRTGAGGEQYF.

V and J are TRBV5-8 and TRBJ1-2; the D is unclear. The CDR3 has 14 residues. Trimming removed 7 bases at V and 2 bases at J, with 15 bases between. CDR1 is SGHTS and CDR2 is YDEGEE in the germline V gene. In nucleotides, the CDR3 is TGTGCCAGCGCCCGGACCGGGGAAAACTATGGCTACACCTTC. Its protein is CASARTGENYGYTF.

This clone was observed once. The J gene is TRBJ1-5, the V gene TRBV6-1; the D gene is possibly TRBD1 (6 bases). Trimming left V 3 bases short and J 7 bases short, with 7 bases between. The V gene's germline CDR1 is MNHNS and CDR2 SASEGT. The CDR3 loop spans 12 amino acids. The CDR3 region has the DNA TGTGCCAGCAGTGATAGGGGGCAGCCCCAGCATTTT. This codes for CASSDRGQPQHF.

V is TRBV4-1 and J is TRBJ1-3; D is unclear. From germline, CDR1 is MGHRA and CDR2 YSYEKL. V was pared by 0 bases and J by 0 bases, with 12 bases between. The CDR3 runs 17 residues. CDR3 bases: TGCGCCAGCAGCCAAGAGTGGAGCTTTATCTCTGGAAACACCATATATTTT. Its translation: CASSQEWSFISGNTIYF.

V and J are TRBV25-1 and TRBJ1-2; 8 positions agree with TRBD1. From germline, CDR1 is MGHDK and CDR2 SYGVNS. After removal of 6 bases from V and 2 bases from J, the junction contained 2 bases not matched to a gene. This CDR3 contains 13 residues. Here the CDR3 reads CASRGQENYGYTF. The CDR3 coding sequence is TGTGCCAGCAGGGGACAGGAGAACTATGGCTACACCTTC.

The chain has TRBV7-6 and TRBJ1-1, with D maybe TRBD1 (6 bases). Per germline, CDR1 SGHVS and CDR2 FNYEAQ. V shed 5 bases and J shed 5 bases, with 18 bases lying between them. This CDR3 contains 15 residues. The CDR3 reads CASSARTGIGTEAFF. The CDR3 nucleotides read TGTGCCAGCAGCGCGAGAACAGGGATCGGAACTGAAGCTTTCTTT.

This clone was recorded once. J is TRBJ1-5 and V is TRBV18, with D possibly being TRBD1 (6 bases). The germline CDR1 and CDR2 sequences are KGHSH and LQKENI. This CDR3 comprises 14 residues. The V end lost 6 bases, the J end lost 0 bases, and 9 bases lay between the germline ends. In nucleotides, the CDR3 is TGTGCCAGCTCGGACAGTCTTAGCAATCAGCCCCAGCATTTT. Amino acids: CASSDSLSNQPQHF.

V gene TRBV5-6 combines with J gene TRBJ1-1; 8 bases fit TRBD1. The CDR3 sequence is 15 residues long. J gave up 0 bases and V 3 bases, and 4 bases lay outside the gene matches. Germline V gene lookup returns CDR1 SGHDT and CDR2 YYEEEE. The CDR3 reads CASSYTGGMNTEAFF. The CDR3 region has the DNA TGTGCCAGCAGCTACACAGGGGGTATGAACACTGAAGCTTTCTTT.

The chain recombines TRBV19 with TRBJ1-6; perhaps TRBD1 as D (6 bases). From germline, CDR1 is LNHDA and CDR2 SQIVND (reference sequence). The CDR3 length is 18 residues. The V end was cut by 3 bases, the J end by 0 bases, with 15 bases between. In nucleotides, the CDR3 is TGTGCCAGTAGTATCTATCCCGGACAGAACTCCTATAATTCACCCCTCCACTTT. It specifies CASSIYPGQNSYNSPLHF.

This clone has a handful of counts. The V and J genes are TRBV19 and TRBJ1-1; 12 bases are shared with TRBD1. The germline CDR1 and CDR2 sequences are LNHDA and SQIVND (reference sequence). Trimming cost V 4 bases and J 2 bases; bases outside gene matches: 5. This CDR3 contains 16 residues. The DNA of the CDR3 is TGTGCCAGTAGTAAGGGACAGGGGGCCACAAACACTGAAGCTTTCTTT. Protein sequence: CASSKGQGATNTEAFF. Combining the CDR3 with reference TRBV19 and TRBJ1-1 gives the whole variable domain DGGITQSPKYLFRKEGQNVTLSCEQNLNHDAMYWYRQDPGQGLRLIYYSQIVNDFQKGDIAEGYSVSREKKESFPLTVTSAQKNPTAFYLCASSKGQGATNTEAFFGQGTRLTVV.

The chain employs TRBV25-1 and TRBJ2-3; no firm D call. V dropped 8 bases and J dropped 3 bases, with 9 bases sitting between them. The CDR3 consists of 12 residues. CDR1 and CDR2 (germline): MGHDK, SYGVNS. CDR3 amino acids: CASRHDTDTQYF. The DNA for the CDR3 is TGTGCCAGCCGACACGATACAGATACGCAGTATTTT.

This chain links TRBV9 with TRBJ2-5, with TRBD2 matching 8 bases. Germline CDR1 reads SGDLS; CDR2 reads YYNGEE. The CDR3 has 15 amino acids. The V gene end was trimmed by 0 bases and the J gene end by 4 bases; junction bases not matched to a gene: 5. The DNA of the CDR3 is TGTGCCAGCAGCGTAGCGGGGGGGTTTTTAGAGACCCAGTACTTC. This codes for CASSVAGGFLETQYF.

The chain employs TRBV5-1 and TRBJ2-2; D unclear. The CDR3 extends over 14 amino acids. Per the germline V gene, CDR1 is SGHRS and CDR2 is YFSETQ. The V end lost 7 bases, the J end lost 1 base, and 11 bases lay between the germline ends. CDR3 in DNA: TGCGCCAGCGGAGTTACACGGAACACCGGGGAGCTGTTTTTT. Its protein is CASGVTRNTGELFF.